This T cell receptor (beta chain) was identified in a study of shared clonotypes between healthy human individuals. Each donor was a Caucasian adult residing in Nashville, Tennessee. CD4+ cell separation produced CD45RA+ naive and CD45RA-negative memory subsets. Sorted-subset replicate PCR reactions contained 200 to 250 ng DNA, corresponding to some 29,000 T cell genomes. Assay used: immunoSEQ multiplex PCR; TCRdb lists only in-frame clones, some missing. The table shows 2 million to 2.5 million clones, with 90% to 95% occurring only once. The V and J ends lost 4 bases and 2 bases, in that order; junction bases with no gene match: 5. Germline V CDR1 and CDR2: MNHEY, SMNVEV (reference sequence). The CDR3 consists of 15 residues. General study points: A handful of donors showed sharing of 4.5% to 5% of naive CD4 clonotypes.

A word on this clone: Its antigen is not identified.

The TCR was taken from a young man in good health. Some clones in this sample may be carry-over from other donors' samples. This chain uses TRBV27 with TRBJ2-3, with 8 bases that match TRBD1. The source material was naive CD4+ T cells from PBMCs. Documented subset: CD45RA+ positively selected. CDR3 DNA sequence: TGTGCCAGCAGTTCGACAGGGGCTCTCACAGATACGCAGTATTTT. Encoded protein: CASSSTGALTDTQYF.